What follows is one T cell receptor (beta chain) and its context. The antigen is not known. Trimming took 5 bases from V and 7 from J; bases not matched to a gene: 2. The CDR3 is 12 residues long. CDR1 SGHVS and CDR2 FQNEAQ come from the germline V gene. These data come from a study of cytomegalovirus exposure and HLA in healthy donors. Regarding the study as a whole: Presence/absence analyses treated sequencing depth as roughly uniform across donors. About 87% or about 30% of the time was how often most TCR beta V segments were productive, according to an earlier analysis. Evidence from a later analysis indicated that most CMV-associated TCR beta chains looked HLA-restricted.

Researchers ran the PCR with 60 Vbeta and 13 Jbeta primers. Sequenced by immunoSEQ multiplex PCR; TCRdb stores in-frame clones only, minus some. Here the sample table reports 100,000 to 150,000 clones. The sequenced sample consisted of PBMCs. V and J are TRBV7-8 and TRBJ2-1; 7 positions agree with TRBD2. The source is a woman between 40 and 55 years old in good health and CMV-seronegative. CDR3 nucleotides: TGTGCCAGCAGCCTCGGGAGGAATGAGCAGTTCTTC. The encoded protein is CASSLGRNEQFF.